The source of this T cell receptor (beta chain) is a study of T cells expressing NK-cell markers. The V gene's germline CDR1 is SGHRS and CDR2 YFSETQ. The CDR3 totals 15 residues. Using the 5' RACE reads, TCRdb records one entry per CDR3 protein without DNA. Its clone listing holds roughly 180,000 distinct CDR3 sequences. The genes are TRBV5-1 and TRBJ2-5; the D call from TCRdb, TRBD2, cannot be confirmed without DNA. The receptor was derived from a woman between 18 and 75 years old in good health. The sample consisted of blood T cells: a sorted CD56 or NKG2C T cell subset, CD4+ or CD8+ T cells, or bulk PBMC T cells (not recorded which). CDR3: CASSLSGLVGETQYF.